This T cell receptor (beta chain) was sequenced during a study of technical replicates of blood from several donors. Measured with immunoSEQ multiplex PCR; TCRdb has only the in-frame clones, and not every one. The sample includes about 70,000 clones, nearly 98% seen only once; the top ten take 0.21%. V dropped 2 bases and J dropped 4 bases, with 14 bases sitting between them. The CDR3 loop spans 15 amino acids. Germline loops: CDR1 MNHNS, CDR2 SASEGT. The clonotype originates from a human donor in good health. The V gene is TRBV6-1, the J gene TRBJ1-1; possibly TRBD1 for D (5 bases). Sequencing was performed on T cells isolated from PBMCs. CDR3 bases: TGTGCCAGCAGTGAACACGACAGTTGGGGCACTGAAGCTTTCTTT. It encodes CASSEHDSWGTEAFF.